This is a list of T cell receptor beta chains from one sample in a study of blood T cell repertoires in COVID-19. TCRdb's copy holds only in-frame clones and misses some; the assay was immunoSEQ multiplex PCR. The sample lists 350,000 to 400,000 clones, more than 75% occurring once. The sequencing input was PBMCs or T cells enriched from blood (not recorded which). The receptors originated from a woman aged 18-29 years who had recovered from COVID-19. Each CDR3 is given with its conserved first and last residue. A D gene is named only where the DNA matches it firmly. Rows give clone size only sometimes, using once, few, many, or a class for an expanded clone.

j_call v_call d_call clone_size cdr3_aa cdr3_nt
TRBJ2-7 TRBV29-1 - - CSVGSARGEQYF TGCAGCGTTGGAAGTGCCCGGGGCGAGCAGTACTTC
TRBJ1-2 TRBV7-9 TRBD1 - CASSRDRDGYGYTF TGTGCCAGCAGCAGGGACAGGGATGGCTATGGCTACACCTTC
TRBJ1-2 TRBV27 - once CASSLSDRIFMGYTF TGTGCCAGCAGTTTATCGGACAGAATATTTATGGGCTACACCTTC
TRBJ1-5 TRBV9 - once CASSADRFYQPQHF TGTGCCAGCAGCGCCGACAGGTTCTATCAGCCCCAGCATTTT
TRBJ2-7 TRBV30 - once CAWSPQGYEQYF TGTGCCTGGAGTCCCCAGGGGTACGAGCAGTACTTC
TRBJ1-3 TRBV6-5 TRBD1 once CASSSDRGLGGNTIYF TGTGCCAGCAGTTCGGACAGGGGTTTGGGAGGAAACACCATATATTTT
TRBJ1-2 TRBV6-5 TRBD1 - CASSRTGTAYGYTF TGTGCCAGCAGTAGAACTGGGACAGCTTATGGCTACACCTTC
TRBJ2-2 TRBV4-3 TRBD1 - CASSQRGQGNTGELFF TGCGCCAGCAGCCAAAGGGGACAGGGTAACACCGGGGAGCTGTTTTTT
TRBJ2-5 TRBV13 - - CASRRLVLEETQYF TGTGCCAGCAGGAGACTAGTGCTTGAAGAGACCCAGTACTTC
TRBJ2-2 TRBV18 TRBD1 - CASSPGQGVASTGELFF TGTGCCAGCTCACCGGGACAGGGGGTTGCCTCGACCGGGGAGCTGTTTTTT
TRBJ2-1 TRBV9 TRBD1 - CASSGQGAYNEQFF TGTGCCAGCAGCGGGCAGGGGGCTTACAATGAGCAGTTCTTC
TRBJ2-1 TRBV7-2 - - CASSTFQQAYNEQFF TGTGCCAGCAGCACATTTCAGCAGGCCTACAATGAGCAGTTCTTC
TRBJ2-5 TRBV6-2/TRBV6-3 TRBD1 - CASSPKKGGARETQYF TGTGCCAGCAGTCCGAAGAAAGGGGGCGCCCGGGAGACCCAGTACTTC
TRBJ1-3 TRBV3-1/TRBV3-2 - - CASSAQQDLGGNTIYF TGTGCCAGCAGCGCGCAACAGGACCTGGGGGGAAACACCATATATTTT
TRBJ1-2 TRBV9 TRBD1 - CASSARDRGYGYTF TGTGCCAGCAGCGCTCGGGACAGAGGGTATGGCTACACCTTC